The source of this T cell receptor beta chain is a study of beta chain features in type 1 diabetes. Overall study results and limits: PCR might favor shorter templates, equally in patients and controls. Among patients with Type 1 diabetes, TCRB CDR3s were moderately but significantly shorter in every one of the four CD4+ subsets.

This CDR3 region has 13 residues. The germline V gene encodes CDR1 SGHDT and CDR2 YYEEEE. V was trimmed by 0 bases and J by 3 bases, leaving 7 bases between them. Comment on this clone: Its antigen remains unidentified.

Expressed TCRB transcripts were sequenced after all isolated RNA was converted to cDNA. Here immunoSEQ multiplex PCR was the method, and the copy in TCRdb shows in-frame clones only, minus some. The data show about 240,000 clones, approximately 15% seen once. The sequenced sample consisted of naive CD4+ T cells from blood. The receptor was derived from a man younger than 45 with type 1 diabetes. The J gene is TRBJ2-7, the V gene TRBV5-6; D may be TRBD1 (5 bases). For the CDR3, the DNA is TGTGCCAGCAGCTTGGGCAGGGACTACGAGCAGTACTTC. As protein: CASSLGRDYEQYF. The full variable domain, rest sourced from reference TRBV5-6 and TRBJ2-7, is DAGVTQSPTHLIKTRGQQVTLRCSPKSGHDTVSWYQQALGQGPQFIFQYYEEEERQRGNFPDRFSGHQFPNYSSELNVNALLLGDSALYLCASSLGRDYEQYFGPGTRLTVT.